Listed below are T cell receptor beta chains from one sample, sequenced in a study of CD8 T cells in Susac syndrome. TCRdb used MiXCR to reprocess the immunoSEQ multiplex PCR reads, holding one entry per CDR3 protein. The sample records about 240,000 distinct CDR3 sequences, almost 97% being singletons. The sequenced material came from CD4+ T cells from PBMCs. Receptors were obtained from a human donor with Susac syndrome. The conserved cysteine and the conserved F or W are not part of the CDR3 here. Clone sizes are given selectively: once, few, many, or a class where the clone is expanded.

length	J	V	size	CDR3
13	TRBJ1-2	TRBV5-4	NA	ASSVGPPTGNGYT
13	TRBJ2-3	TRBV20-1	NA	SAQPGQGVADTQY
15	TRBJ1-2	TRBV28	NA	ASSPGTGNLWVYGYT
11	TRBJ1-2	TRBV6-5	NA	ASSRTGEAGYT
11	TRBJ1-5	TRBV12-3/TRBV12-4	NA	ASSLAANQPQH
11	TRBJ2-7	TRBV30	NA	AWSVREFSEQY
14	TRBJ2-2	TRBV4-1	NA	ASSQEGRGNTGELF
12	TRBJ1-4	TRBV9	NA	ASSRLGQAEKLF
12	TRBJ2-5	TRBV28	NA	ASNIRGRIETQY
12	TRBJ2-5	TRBV10-3	NA	AISLRSVGETQY
12	TRBJ2-7	TRBV30	NA	AWSVLSGPYEQY
11	TRBJ2-7	TRBV10-3	NA	AISDGAGREQY
12	TRBJ2-7	TRBV9	NA	ASSASGRNHEQY
13	TRBJ2-7	TRBV5-1	NA	ASSRGQGNSYEQY
10	TRBJ1-1	TRBV20-1	NA	SASRTWAEAF
14	TRBJ2-2	TRBV9	NA	ASSVVGGQNTGELF
12	TRBJ2-4	TRBV5-1	NA	ASSPGQSGNIQY
11	TRBJ1-3	TRBV27	NA	ASARGSGNTIY
10	TRBJ2-3	TRBV7-2	NA	ASNPTTDTQY
13	TRBJ1-2	TRBV18	once	ASSTREARGEGYT
11	TRBJ2-1	TRBV19	NA	ASRGNGGNEQF
13	TRBJ1-5	TRBV20-1	NA	SARDNTVSNQPQH
12	TRBJ2-3	TRBV5-1	NA	ASIRDTTTDTQY
11	TRBJ2-7	TRBV28	once	ASGPGISYEQY
14	TRBJ2-1	TRBV4-1	NA	ASSLAGLLSYNEQF
13	TRBJ2-7	TRBV20-1	once	SARRSFSSVHEQY
12	TRBJ2-1	TRBV5-1	NA	ASSQGYSYNEQF
14	TRBJ2-3	TRBV6-6	NA	ASSYVRDRGTDTQY
14	TRBJ2-5	TRBV5-4	NA	ASSLATSRPGETQY
17	TRBJ2-6	TRBV10-3	NA	AISEPTIVDRPGANVLT
12	TRBJ2-5	TRBV18	NA	ASSPIRYQETQY
12	TRBJ2-1	TRBV20-1	NA	SARPSGRDNEQF
12	TRBJ1-5	TRBV3-1	NA	ASSQGTGEQPQH
10	TRBJ2-5	TRBV12-3/TRBV12-4	NA	ASSSTGETQY
10	TRBJ1-1	TRBV25-1	NA	ASKFGESEAF
14	TRBJ2-5	TRBV11-2	NA	ASSPQAASGQETQY
11	TRBJ2-7	TRBV10-2	NA	ASSLPPVGEQY
8	TRBJ2-3	TRBV20-1	few	SARTDTQY
10	TRBJ1-5	TRBV2	NA	ASRVDNQPQH
12	TRBJ2-7	TRBV6-4	NA	ATASQAGGSEQY
14	TRBJ2-3	TRBV27	NA	ASSRLAGRVTDTQY
10	TRBJ1-2	TRBV14	NA	ASSQAPGLHT
12	TRBJ2-5	TRBV5-4	NA	ASSLGTAMETQY
11	TRBJ1-5	TRBV30	NA	AWRGELNQPQH
13	TRBJ2-1	TRBV9	NA	ASSAGLADINEQF
12	TRBJ2-7	TRBV29-1	NA	SVERTGGNYEQY
11	TRBJ2-3	TRBV19	NA	ASSPGVRDTQY
12	TRBJ2-6	TRBV11-2	NA	ASNRGAGANVLT
11	TRBJ1-2	TRBV5-1	NA	ASSPDGQGGYT
11	TRBJ2-1	TRBV7-3	NA	ASSPDIHNEQF
11	TRBJ1-1	TRBV9	NA	ASSVRDGAVAF
11	TRBJ1-3	TRBV7-2	NA	ASTGTARNTIY
11	TRBJ1-2	TRBV3-1	NA	ASSQTAGLTNT
10	TRBJ2-1	TRBV27	NA	ASSFRGTEQF
11	TRBJ1-5	TRBV20-1	NA	STGGKGSQPQH
13	TRBJ1-1	TRBV3-1	NA	ASSQVTGFNTEAF